This T cell receptor (beta chain) is drawn from a study of blood T cells in healthy people across ages. Study conclusions and caveats: Diversity of TCR beta correlated strongly with naive T cell percentage.

With regard to this clonotype: Its antigen is undetermined.

PCR was performed a second time for about 6 to 11 cycles using a sample-barcoded 5' primer and a J-beta primer mix. A 12-random-nucleotide template-switch adaptor tagged each cDNA molecule. TCRdb re-derived calls from the 5' RACE reads in MiXCR, one entry per CDR3 protein. Of about 1.1 million distinct CDR3 sequences detected, more than 30% appear once; the ten largest clones hold under 15%. The source of this sequence is a man between 18 and 35 years old in good health. The sample was blood.

The CDR3 sequence is CAISEFTGPEQYF. Here the CDR3 DNA reads TGTGCCATCAGTGAGTTCACAGGTCCCGAGCAGTACTTC. The chain uses TRBV10-3 and TRBJ2-7; perhaps TRBD1 as D (5 bases). V dropped 1 base and J dropped 6 bases, with 10 bases sitting between them. Germline V gives CDR1 ENHRY, CDR2 SYGVKD. This CDR3 spans 13 amino acids.